The 10 T cell receptor beta chains listed next were all sequenced from one sample in a study of shared clonotypes between healthy human individuals. Method: immunoSEQ multiplex PCR; TCRdb's copy keeps in-frame clones and lacks some. Here the sample spans millions of clones, just over 90% being singletons. The sequencing input was naive CD4+ T cells sorted from blood. Subset indicated: CD45RA+ positively selected. The receptors stem from a man younger than 30 in good health.

The chain combines TRBV14 with TRBJ2-2; possibly TRBD1 or TRBD2 for D (6 bases each). Trimming cost V 2 bases and J 5 bases, with 18 bases left between them. The CDR3 consists of 17 residues. Germline CDR1 reads SGHDN; CDR2 reads FVKESK. This CDR3 reads CASSQIKDQGRTGELFF. The CDR3 nucleotides read TGTGCCAGCAGCCAAATCAAGGACCAGGGGAGGACCGGGGAGCTGTTTTTT.

V usage is TRBV28 and J usage is TRBJ1-2; no clear D. The germline gives CDR1 MDHEN, CDR2 SYDVKM. V shed 11 bases and J shed 7 bases, with 14 bases lying between them. The CDR3 is 11 residues long. The CDR3 loop is CAYSGLGGYTF. The CDR3 bases are TGTGCCTATTCGGGTTTGGGTGGCTACACCTTC.

The DNA of the CDR3 is TGTGCCTGGACTCTCCCCGGGACAGGGAGCCCTAATGAAAAACTGTTTTTT. Amino acid sequence: CAWTLPGTGSPNEKLFF. The chain recombines TRBV30 with TRBJ1-4; 9 bases fit TRBD1. Looked up from germline, CDR1 is GTSNPN and CDR2 is SVGIG (reference sequence). The ends lost 4 bases at V and 3 bases at J; junction bases unmatched: 12. The CDR3 is 17 residues long.

The chain has TRBV28 and TRBJ2-5; TRBD2 might be the D (6 bases). The germline gives CDR1 MDHEN, CDR2 SYDVKM. V was pared by 4 bases and J by 2 bases, with 11 bases between. The CDR3 is 14 residues long. The CDR3 region has the DNA TGTGCCAGCAGTTCGGGGACTCGACAAGAGACCCAGTACTTC. Its translation: CASSSGTRQETQYF.

The chain employs TRBV27 and TRBJ1-1, with 9 bases that match TRBD1. The CDR3 length is 14 residues. Germline V CDR1 and CDR2: MNHEY, SMNVEV (reference sequence). J lost 5 bases, V lost 10 bases, and 11 bases had no gene match. The CDR3 DNA reads TGTGCCACCTATCCGGGACAGGGAGGAACTGAAGCTTTCTTT. Amino acids: CATYPGQGGTEAFF.

This chain joins TRBV5-5 and TRBJ2-7; no clear D gene. The CDR3 loop spans 14 amino acids. Trimming took 2 bases from V and 7 from J, leaving 16 bases between them. Germline assignment: CDR1 SGHKS and CDR2 YYEKEE (reference sequence). DNA of the CDR3: TGTGCCAGCAGCTTTGGCCAGGTTGGTGGGGAGCAGTACTTC. Residues: CASSFGQVGGEQYF.

The rearrangement links TRBV7-9 to TRBJ2-5; D call uncertain. The germline V gene has CDR1 SEHNR and CDR2 FQNEAQ (reference sequence). V was trimmed by 4 bases and J by 2 bases, leaving 14 bases between them. The CDR3 is made up of 15 amino acids. This CDR3 reads CASSSHPPLQETQYF. CDR3 nucleotides: TGTGCCAGCAGCTCCCACCCCCCCTTACAAGAGACCCAGTACTTC.

This clone has only one observation. The chain joins TRBV2 to TRBJ2-5; D is ambiguous. The CDR3 has 15 residues. Trimming pared 0 bases from V and 1 base from J, leaving 9 bases between. Germline assignment: CDR1 SNHLY and CDR2 FYNNEI. CDR3 region: CASSEAGRPQETQYF. The CDR3 bases are TGTGCCAGCAGTGAAGCGGGCAGACCCCAAGAGACCCAGTACTTC.

The gene calls are TRBV28 and TRBJ1-6; TRBD1 is a possible D gene (5 bases). V shed 3 bases and J shed 9 bases, with 12 bases lying between them. Looked up from germline, CDR1 is MDHEN and CDR2 is SYDVKM. The CDR3 is 14 amino acids. The CDR3 DNA follows: TGTGCCAGCAGTTTCCGGGCCAGGGTTTCACCCCTCCACTTT. It codes for CASSFRARVSPLHF.

The chain links TRBV7-9 to TRBJ1-2; a possible D gene is TRBD1 (5 bases). The CDR3 runs 13 residues. The germline CDR1 and CDR2 sequences are SEHNR and FQNEAQ (reference sequence). Trimming took off 6 bases at V and 6 bases at J, with 14 bases between the two ends. Here the CDR3 reads CASSAGAGDGYTF. The CDR3, as DNA: TGTGCCAGCAGTGCCGGGGCGGGCGATGGCTACACCTTC.